This T cell receptor beta chain was documented in a study of CD4 T cells in relation to SARS-CoV-2 and coronaviruses. Study details: Shared crossreactive spike epitopes were mapped to their HLA restriction.

Germline assignment: CDR1 LGHDT and CDR2 YNNKEL (reference sequence). CDR3 length equals 14 residues. The V and J ends lost 0 bases and 8 bases respectively, with 13 bases between them. The method was immunoSEQ multiplex PCR; TCRdb's version includes in-frame clones alone and lacks a portion of them. The repertoire holds some 15,000 clones, approximately 78% seen once, with roughly a sixth in the top ten. CD4+ T cells from unexposed donors were obtained before the COVID-19 pandemic (2011-2018). Isolation of CD4+ T cells took place after around 11 days in culture. This clone was detected only a few times. Its antigen is undetermined.

The chain joins TRBV3-1 (or the pseudogene TRBV3-2) to TRBJ1-1; D unresolved. The receptor was isolated from a human donor in good health. The sequenced material came from CD4+ T cells from PBMCs, cultured in vitro. The CDR3: CASSQEGGLPEAFF. Written as DNA, the CDR3 is TGTGCCAGCAGCCAAGAGGGAGGTCTTCCCGAAGCTTTCTTT.